This T cell receptor beta chain was documented in a study of T cell changes during pregnancy in multiple sclerosis. This table comes from immunoSEQ multiplex PCR, and its TCRdb copy is limited to in-frame clones, with some not included. The sample gives more than 90,000 clones, approximately 92% of which show up once; approximately 1.9% is in the top ten. The CDR3 is made up of 15 amino acids. Germline CDR1 and CDR2: SGHRS and YFSETQ. V lost 3 bases to trimming and J lost 1 base, with 10 bases between them. The TCR comes from a female donor with multiple sclerosis, enrolled in a pregnancy study. The rearrangement joins TRBV5-1 to TRBJ2-2; maybe TRBD1 (6 bases). This material consisted of peripheral blood, taken after pregnancy. The chain's CDR3 is CASSSPGQNTGELFF. The CDR3 bases are TGCGCCAGCAGCTCCCCGGGACAGAACACCGGGGAGCTGTTTTTT.